One and the same sample provided the 8 T cell receptor beta chains below, sequenced in a study of CD8+ T cells in alopecia areata. RNA extraction was followed by reverse transcription into cDNA, which acted as the sequencing template. Profiled with immunoSEQ multiplex PCR; TCRdb holds only in-frame clones, not every one. The sample includes 200,000 to 300,000 clones, none of them occurring once. Combined cutaneous lymph node cells underwent sorting by CD4, CD8alpha, NKG2D, NKG2ACE and additional markers. The sequenced sample consisted of CD4+ T cells sorted from a lymph node. These receptors all stem from a C3H/HeJ mouse with alopecia areata. Strain MHC haplotype: H2-k.

Regarding this clone: Genes and germline are mouse. Read data end 4 residues before the CDR3 end; the end is taken from the germline J gene. Other DNA sequences from this sample encode an identical CDR3 as well. The gene calls are TRBV4 and TRBJ1-2; weak D call: TRBD1 (5 bases). This CDR3 is built from 14 residues. Germline CDR1 and CDR2: LGHDT and YNNKQL (reference sequence). V shed 5 bases and J shed 0 bases, with 10 bases lying between them. The CDR3 bases that were read are TGTGCCAGCAGCCGTCAGGGCGCAAACTCC. This sequence encodes CASSRQGANS. The full CDR3 reads CASSRQGANSDYTF.

This clone was counted only a few times. Mouse gene names and germline throughout. The observed sequence ends 3 residues before the CDR3 terminus, with the missing tail filled in from the germline J gene. V and J are TRBV1 and TRBJ1-6, with TRBD1 identical over 7 bases. TRBJ1-6 is identified as an open reading frame with a role that is uncertain. V gave up 0 bases and J gave up 7 bases; unmatched junction bases: 6. Germline assignment: CDR1 NSQYPW and CDR2 LRSPGD (reference sequence). CDR3 size: 16 residues. The DNA read from the CDR3 is TGCACCTGCAGTGCAGACCACAGGGGACAGAATTCGCCC. Translation: CTCSADHRGQNSP. In full, the CDR3 reads CTCSADHRGQNSPLYF.

Details on this clone: Mouse gene names apply. The read gets to within 4 residues of the CDR3 end, and the germline J gene fills in the rest. The chain links TRBV1 to TRBJ1-1; 10 bases are a match to TRBD1. This CDR3 region has 15 residues. From germline, CDR1 is NSQYPW and CDR2 LRSPGD (reference sequence). The covered CDR3 bases are TGCACCTGCAGTGCAGCCGGGACAGGGGCAGGA. Translating gives CTCSAAGTGAG. The full CDR3 protein is CTCSAAGTGAGEVFF.

This clone occurred a few times. The listed genes are named as in mouse. The sequenced fragment ends 4 residues before the CDR3 boundary, so the rest is inferred from the germline J gene. This chain joins TRBV13-1 and TRBJ2-3, with TRBD2 matching over 8 bases. Per the germline V gene, CDR1 is NSHNY and CDR2 is SYGAGN. CDR3 length equals 16 residues. The V and J ends lost 0 bases and 1 base, in that order; junction bases with no gene match: 4. CDR3 region: CASSDDLGGGAETLYF. The DNA read from the CDR3 is TGTGCCAGCAGTGATGATCTGGGGGGAGGTGCAGAA.

About this clone: Each gene name is a mouse one. The read falls 4 residues short of the CDR3 end, and the missing part is taken from the germline J gene. The chain uses TRBV12-1 and TRBJ1-2, with 8 bases fitting TRBD1. V shed 1 base, J shed 4 bases, and the junction held 7 bases outside the gene matches. There are 15 residues in the CDR3. Germline V CDR1 and CDR2: SGHSN, HYEKVE. The CDR3 bases that were read are TGTGCCAGCTCTCTTTCAGGGGGCGCGGGCTCC. Translation gives CASSLSGGAGS. The whole CDR3 is CASSLSGGAGSDYTF.

This clone was detected a few times. The genes and germline here are from mouse. From the germline J gene comes the end of the CDR3, since the read stops 4 residues before it. The V call is TRBV5, the J call TRBJ2-7; weak D call: TRBD2 (7 bases). CDR1 LGHNA and CDR2 YNLKQL come from the germline V gene (reference sequence). The length of the CDR3 is 15 residues. The CDR3 reads CASSKKGGDPYEQYF. CDR3 bases read: TGTGCCAGCAGCAAGAAGGGGGGGGATCCATAT.

With respect to this clone: The gene names here belong to mouse. The observed sequence ends 4 residues before the CDR3 terminus, with the missing tail filled in from the germline J gene. At the DNA level, this CDR3 is encoded by other sequences in the same sample as well. V and J are TRBV13-1 and TRBJ2-1; 10 positions agree with TRBD1. The CDR3 consists of 15 residues. Losses at the gene ends were 3 bases for V and 3 bases for J; bases not matched to a gene: 3. Per the germline V gene, CDR1 is NSHNY and CDR2 is SYGAGN. The sequenced CDR3 bases are TGTGCCAGCAGTGCGGGGACAGGGGTCTATGCT. It yields the protein CASSAGTGVYA. In full, the CDR3 reads CASSAGTGVYAEQFF.

Comment on this clone: Germline and genes: mouse. The CDR3 is cut off 4 residues early in the read; its end comes from the germline J gene. V and J are TRBV4 and TRBJ1-2; D perhaps matches TRBD1 (5 bases). The germline CDR1 and CDR2 sequences are LGHDT and YNNKQL (reference sequence). The CDR3 contains 14 residues. Trimming stripped 3 bases from V and 0 bases from J, with 8 bases between. Here the CDR3 reads CASSYRTTNSDYTF. The sequenced CDR3 bases are TGTGCCAGCAGCTACAGGACAACAAACTCC.